The next 27 T cell receptor beta chains were all read from a single sample in a study of regulatory T cells in long-lasting Graves disease. Both iRepertoire HTBI primers and Arm-PCR of CDR3 regions were used to build the TCR beta libraries. TCRdb independently ran MiXCR on the multiplex PCR reads; one entry per CDR3 protein. The sample includes about 400,000 distinct CDR3 sequences, about 16% seen only once; the top ten take roughly a fifth. This sample's time point: newly diagnosed GD, antithyroid drugs for less than 3 months. The TCR library used RNA extracted from PBMCs. The sample was also linked to a second study, of T cells in Graves' hyperthyroidism and ophthalmopathy.

The material sequenced was peripheral blood mononuclear cells (PBMCs), taken at new diagnosis, from a patient treated with antithyroid drugs. These TCRs come from a young woman with Graves disease.

In this sample, this clonotype turned up many times. The chain recombines TRBV7-3 with TRBJ2-1; 7 bases are shared with TRBD2. Germline CDR1 is SGHTA and CDR2 is FQGTGA. After removal of 5 bases from V and 10 bases from J, the junction contained 8 bases not matched to a gene. This CDR3 is built from 13 residues. CDR3 loop: CASSPTSSGEQFF. The DNA for the CDR3 is TGTGCCAGCAGCCCCACCTCTAGCGGAGAGCAGTTCTTC.

Concerning this clonotype: Just one base apart from a much larger clone, this may be a read error. The chain carries TRBV6-1 and TRBJ2-3; TRBD2 might be the D (6 bases). The germline V gene has CDR1 MNHNS and CDR2 SASEGT. The CDR3 has 16 residues. In nucleotides, the CDR3 is TGTGCCAGCAGTGACACGACTAGTCGAAACTACAATGAGCAGTCCTTC. Its protein is CASSDTTSRNYNEQSF.

CDR3 in DNA: TGTGCCAGCAGCCCCGGAGGGGCGGTCTACGAGCAGTACTTC. Translating gives CASSPGGAVYEQYF. The J gene is TRBJ2-7, the V gene TRBV7-9; D perhaps matches TRBD2 (6 bases). Trimming took off 5 bases at V and 3 bases at J, with 14 bases between the two ends. This CDR3 comprises 14 residues. Germline CDR1 and CDR2: SEHNR and FQNEAQ (reference sequence). Supplemented by reference TRBV7-9 and TRBJ2-7, the full variable domain reads DTGVSQNPRHKITKRGQNVTFRCDPISEHNRLYWYRQTLGQGPEFLTYFQNEAQLEKSRLLSDRFSAERPKGSFSTLEIQRTEQGDSAMYLCASSPGGAVYEQYFGPGTRLTVT.

To note about this clonotype: A single base separates this from a much larger clone, so it may be a read error. J is TRBJ2-1 and V is TRBV28, with no clear D. Looked up from germline, CDR1 is MDHEN and CDR2 is SYDVKM. The CDR3 covers 14 residues. V lost 4 bases and J lost 6, with 13 bases in between. The CDR3 is CASSYAQECNEQFF. DNA of the CDR3: TGTGCCAGCAGTTACGCTCAGGAGTGCAATGAGCAGTTCTTC.

This clonotype was seen ten or more times. J is TRBJ2-1 and V is TRBV7-6; TRBD2 matches at 7 bases. The CDR3 consists of 16 residues. Looked up from germline, CDR1 is SGHVS and CDR2 is FNYEAQ. The junction had 13 bases not matched to a gene; V was cut back by 5 bases and J by 6 bases. The CDR3 coding sequence is TGTGCCAGCAGCACCCTGGGCGGGGGAAGTGGCAATGAGCAGTTCTTC. Its translation: CASSTLGGGSGNEQFF.

V gene TRBV19 combines with J gene TRBJ1-1; D gene uncertain. The CDR3 has 17 amino acids. Germline values: CDR1 LNHDA, CDR2 SQIVND (reference sequence). V shed 4 bases and J shed 4 bases, with 22 bases lying between them. The CDR3 bases are TGTGCCAGTAGTAAAGCCCGACGCATCACCTTGAGCACTGAAGCTTTCTTT. Its protein is CASSKARRITLSTEAFF.

Many counts were recorded for this clonotype. The chain combines TRBV9 with TRBJ1-2; D call uncertain. CDR1 SGDLS and CDR2 YYNGEE come from the germline V gene. The CDR3 runs 14 residues. Trimming removed 0 bases from V and 5 bases from J, with 11 bases in between. The CDR3 DNA reads as TGTGCCAGCAGCGTAGTAGGTCAGCCATATGGCTACACCTTC. This encodes CASSVVGQPYGYTF.

As regards this clonotype: An end of the junction does not agree with germline; a read error may underlie this. The chain joins TRBV28 to TRBJ2-2; TRBD1 or TRBD2 may be the D gene (5 bases each). The CDR3 loop spans 15 amino acids. From germline, CDR1 is MDHEN and CDR2 SYDVKM. The CDR3 nucleotides read TGTGCCAGCAGTTTATGGACAGAAGACACCGGGGAGCTGCTTTTT. Translating gives CASSLWTEDTGELLF.

A word on this clonotype: The junction departs from the called germline gene at one end, perhaps through a read error. The chain combines TRBV6-5 with TRBJ1-2; D unresolved. Germline V gene sequence: CDR1 MNHEY, CDR2 SVGAGI. The length of the CDR3 is 13 residues. As DNA, the CDR3 is TGTGCCAGCAGTTCGGGCAGTCGCTATGGTTACACCTTC. Residues: CASSSGSRYGYTF.

This clonotype was seen repeatedly, ten times or more. The rearrangement links TRBV30 to TRBJ1-1; D perhaps matches TRBD1 (5 bases). The ends were cut back, 3 bases at V and 0 bases at J, with 8 bases in the middle. CDR1 GTSNPN and CDR2 SVGIG come from the germline V gene (reference sequence). The CDR3 is made up of 13 amino acids. In nucleotides, the CDR3 is TGTGCCTGGAGGCCACAGGTGAACACTGAAGCTTTCTTT. Translating it yields CAWRPQVNTEAFF.

This clonotype was detected only a few times. V and J are TRBV12-3 or TRBV12-4 and TRBJ1-5, with a possible D match to TRBD1 (6 bases). Trimming stripped 4 bases from V and 6 bases from J, with 13 bases between. The CDR3 totals 14 residues. The CDR3 reads CASSSDRGGQPQHF. CDR3 coding DNA: TGTGCCAGCAGTTCGGACCGAGGGGGTCAGCCCCAGCATTTT.

This clonotype has at least ten counts. This rearrangement joins TRBV4-1 to TRBJ2-7, with TRBD2 matching 12 bases. Germline lookup yields CDR1 MGHRA and CDR2 YSYEKL. V was clipped by 8 bases and J by 2 bases; unmatched bases: 7. This CDR3 contains 15 residues. In DNA, the CDR3 is TGCGCCAGCGTTCCGACTAGCGGGAGAGCCTACGAGCAGTACTTC. This translates into CASVPTSGRAYEQYF.

This chain joins TRBV7-2 and TRBJ2-7, with 9 bases lining up with TRBD1. The V gene's germline CDR1 is SGHTA and CDR2 FQGNSA. V was pared by 5 bases and J by 6 bases, with 11 bases of the junction left unmatched. The CDR3 has 15 amino acids. CDR3 sequence: CASSQEGDRAAEQYF. The CDR3 DNA follows: TGTGCCAGCAGCCAAGAAGGGGACAGGGCGGCCGAGCAGTACTTC.

This clonotype has at least ten counts. The chain joins TRBV3-1 to TRBJ1-3; D is unresolved. This CDR3 comprises 13 residues. CDR1 and CDR2 (germline): LGHDT, YNNKEL (reference sequence). Trimming removed 1 base from V and 1 base from J, with 2 bases in between. CDR3 sequence reads: CASSQVSGNTIYF. The CDR3 DNA follows: TGTGCCAGCAGCCAAGTTTCTGGAAACACCATATATTTT.

The gene calls are TRBV24-1 and TRBJ2-1; the D gene is possibly TRBD2 (5 bases). CDR3 size: 15 residues. Between the trimmed V and J ends, which lost 6 bases and 5 bases, there was a span of 16 bases. CDR1 is KGHDR and CDR2 is SFDVKD in the germline V gene. CDR3 DNA sequence: TGTGCCACCAGTCCCTCTGAGCGGCGGGACAATGAGCAGTTCTTC. This encodes CATSPSERRDNEQFF.

This clonotype was detected a few times. The chain couples TRBV6-2 or TRBV6-3 to TRBJ1-2, with TRBD1 as a possible D gene (5 bases). The CDR3 sequence is 13 residues long. Deletions cut 4 bases from V and 8 bases from J, with 14 bases between. Germline CDR1 and CDR2: MNHEY and SVGEGT. CDR3 coding DNA: TGTGCCAGCAGTTCTCACTTAGGGACGGGCTACACCTTC. It codes for CASSSHLGTGYTF.

Concerning this clonotype: A read error may explain this, as a much larger clone is one base away. This likely comes from a read error, as the CDR3 has no conserved phenylalanine or tryptophan at its end. The chain joins TRBV16 to TRBJ2-7, with D possibly TRBD2 on 5 matching bases. Germline values: CDR1 KGHSY, CDR2 FQNENV. CDR3 length: 15 amino acids. The V end lost 0 bases, the J end lost 2 bases, and 11 bases lay between the germline ends. The CDR3 sequence is CASSQSRVRAYEQYL. The DNA for the CDR3 is TGTGCCAGCAGCCAATCTCGGGTGCGGGCCTACGAGCAGTACTTA.

Ten or more counts support this clonotype. The CDR3 bases are TGTGCCAGCAGGACCGGGACAGGGGGCTATTACGAGCAGTACTTC. This encodes CASRTGTGGYYEQYF. The chain is built from TRBV6-1 and TRBJ2-7; 12 bases agree with TRBD1. CDR1 is MNHNS, CDR2 SASEGT, per germline. V lost 6 bases and J lost 4; bases outside the gene matches: 7. This CDR3 has 15 residues.

In its sample, this clonotype was seen many times. The chain joins TRBV11-2 to TRBJ2-1; 8 nucleotides match TRBD2. Looked up from germline, CDR1 is SGHAT and CDR2 is FQNNGV. V lost 3 bases, J lost 0 bases, and 10 bases stayed unmatched. This CDR3 region has 18 residues. CDR3: CASSLARGGPPSYNEQFF. CDR3 nucleotide sequence: TGTGCCAGCAGCTTGGCCCGCGGGGGGCCTCCCTCCTACAATGAGCAGTTCTTC. The variable domain in full, completed from reference TRBV11-2 and TRBJ2-1, reads EAGVAQSPRYKIIEKRQSVAFWCNPISGHATLYWYQQILGQGPKLLIQFQNNGVVDDSQLPKDRFSAERLKGVDSTLKIQPAKLEDSAVYLCASSLARGGPPSYNEQFFGPGTRLTVL.

At least ten counts were recorded for this clonotype. This chain links TRBV20-1 with TRBJ2-4; unclear D gene. V dropped 0 bases and J dropped 0 bases, with 9 bases sitting between them. The CDR3 spans 15 residues. Germline V lookup: CDR1 DFQATT, CDR2 SNEGSKA (reference sequence). In nucleotides, the CDR3 is TGCAGTGCTAGAGATCTATCACTAGCCAAAAACATTCAGTACTTC. Translating gives CSARDLSLAKNIQYF.

Comment on this clonotype: The conserved closing phenylalanine or tryptophan is absent in this CDR3, likely reflecting a read error. This chain connects TRBV6-1 to TRBJ1-3, with D perhaps TRBD1 (5 bases). The V and J ends lost 6 bases and 2 bases respectively, with 11 bases between them. The germline CDR1 and CDR2 sequences are MNHNS and SASEGT. The CDR3 length is 14 residues. Here the CDR3 reads CASRATGTGNTIYL. For the CDR3, the DNA is TGTGCCAGCAGGGCCACAGGCACTGGAAACACCATATATCTT.

The gene calls are TRBV19 and TRBJ2-3; 7 bases fit TRBD1. Trimming removed 5 bases from V and 0 bases from J; junction bases left unmatched: 17. This CDR3 is 19 amino acids long. Germline values: CDR1 LNHDA, CDR2 SQIVND (reference sequence). The CDR3 sequence: CASSVPHRPGTESTDTQYF. The CDR3 DNA reads TGTGCCAGTAGTGTCCCCCACCGTCCGGGGACAGAAAGCACAGATACGCAGTATTTT.

This clonotype occurred many times. CDR3 in DNA: TGTGCCAGCAGTCCCACAGGGTGGGGCACTGAAGCTTTCTTT. Translating it yields CASSPTGWGTEAFF. This chain links TRBV27 with TRBJ1-1; D possibly corresponds to TRBD1 (6 bases). V was cut by 5 bases and J by 4 bases, with 14 bases left in between. Germline loops: CDR1 MNHEY, CDR2 SMNVEV (reference sequence). This CDR3 is built from 14 residues.

This clonotype showed up just a few times. The CDR3 coding sequence is TGCGCCAGCAGCTTGGAGTCGAGGAGTAGCGCGACCCAGTACTTC. Its protein is CASSLESRSSATQYF. This sequence joins TRBV5-1 and TRBJ2-5, with TRBD2 as a possible D gene (5 bases). Germline CDR1 reads SGHRS; CDR2 reads YFSETQ. This CDR3 contains 15 residues. Trimming cost V 0 bases and J 7 bases, with 16 bases left between them. Using reference TRBV5-1 and TRBJ2-5 for the parts outside the CDR3, the full variable domain is KAGVTQTPRYLIKTRGQQVTLSCSPISGHRSVSWYQQTPGQGLQFLFEYFSETQRNKGNFPGRFSGRQFSNSRSEMNVSTLELGDSALYLCASSLESRSSATQYFGPGTRLLVL.

This clonotype was counted ten times or more. This chain links TRBV4-1 with TRBJ2-7, with 8 bases lining up with TRBD1. The V segment lost 3 bases and the J segment 6 bases; nucleotides outside the gene matches: 13. Germline CDR1 and CDR2: MGHRA and YSYEKL. The CDR3 consists of 16 residues. In nucleotides, the CDR3 is TGCGCCAGCAGCCACGCAAATTACAGGGGGAAGGTCGAGCAGTACTTC. Its protein product is CASSHANYRGKVEQYF.

Comment on this clonotype: This may come from a read error, since a much larger clone is one base off. V is TRBV5-1 and J is TRBJ2-7; 9 bases align to TRBD1. This CDR3 region has 13 residues. CDR1 and CDR2 (germline): SGHRS, YFSETQ. The CDR3 here is CASSSRDRVELYF. DNA for the CDR3: TGCGCCAGCAGCAGCCGGGACAGGGTCGAGCTGTACTTC.

Details on this clonotype: A much larger clone is a single base away; this may be a read error. The rearrangement joins TRBV7-3 to TRBJ2-3; D might be TRBD1 (5 bases). V shed 1 base and J shed 4 bases, with 6 bases lying between them. The CDR3 runs 13 residues. Germline lookup yields CDR1 SGHTA and CDR2 FQGTGA. CDR3 sequence (DNA): TGTGCCAGCAGCTTAATGGGGCCAGATACGCAGTATTTT. Translating gives CASSLMGPDTQYF.